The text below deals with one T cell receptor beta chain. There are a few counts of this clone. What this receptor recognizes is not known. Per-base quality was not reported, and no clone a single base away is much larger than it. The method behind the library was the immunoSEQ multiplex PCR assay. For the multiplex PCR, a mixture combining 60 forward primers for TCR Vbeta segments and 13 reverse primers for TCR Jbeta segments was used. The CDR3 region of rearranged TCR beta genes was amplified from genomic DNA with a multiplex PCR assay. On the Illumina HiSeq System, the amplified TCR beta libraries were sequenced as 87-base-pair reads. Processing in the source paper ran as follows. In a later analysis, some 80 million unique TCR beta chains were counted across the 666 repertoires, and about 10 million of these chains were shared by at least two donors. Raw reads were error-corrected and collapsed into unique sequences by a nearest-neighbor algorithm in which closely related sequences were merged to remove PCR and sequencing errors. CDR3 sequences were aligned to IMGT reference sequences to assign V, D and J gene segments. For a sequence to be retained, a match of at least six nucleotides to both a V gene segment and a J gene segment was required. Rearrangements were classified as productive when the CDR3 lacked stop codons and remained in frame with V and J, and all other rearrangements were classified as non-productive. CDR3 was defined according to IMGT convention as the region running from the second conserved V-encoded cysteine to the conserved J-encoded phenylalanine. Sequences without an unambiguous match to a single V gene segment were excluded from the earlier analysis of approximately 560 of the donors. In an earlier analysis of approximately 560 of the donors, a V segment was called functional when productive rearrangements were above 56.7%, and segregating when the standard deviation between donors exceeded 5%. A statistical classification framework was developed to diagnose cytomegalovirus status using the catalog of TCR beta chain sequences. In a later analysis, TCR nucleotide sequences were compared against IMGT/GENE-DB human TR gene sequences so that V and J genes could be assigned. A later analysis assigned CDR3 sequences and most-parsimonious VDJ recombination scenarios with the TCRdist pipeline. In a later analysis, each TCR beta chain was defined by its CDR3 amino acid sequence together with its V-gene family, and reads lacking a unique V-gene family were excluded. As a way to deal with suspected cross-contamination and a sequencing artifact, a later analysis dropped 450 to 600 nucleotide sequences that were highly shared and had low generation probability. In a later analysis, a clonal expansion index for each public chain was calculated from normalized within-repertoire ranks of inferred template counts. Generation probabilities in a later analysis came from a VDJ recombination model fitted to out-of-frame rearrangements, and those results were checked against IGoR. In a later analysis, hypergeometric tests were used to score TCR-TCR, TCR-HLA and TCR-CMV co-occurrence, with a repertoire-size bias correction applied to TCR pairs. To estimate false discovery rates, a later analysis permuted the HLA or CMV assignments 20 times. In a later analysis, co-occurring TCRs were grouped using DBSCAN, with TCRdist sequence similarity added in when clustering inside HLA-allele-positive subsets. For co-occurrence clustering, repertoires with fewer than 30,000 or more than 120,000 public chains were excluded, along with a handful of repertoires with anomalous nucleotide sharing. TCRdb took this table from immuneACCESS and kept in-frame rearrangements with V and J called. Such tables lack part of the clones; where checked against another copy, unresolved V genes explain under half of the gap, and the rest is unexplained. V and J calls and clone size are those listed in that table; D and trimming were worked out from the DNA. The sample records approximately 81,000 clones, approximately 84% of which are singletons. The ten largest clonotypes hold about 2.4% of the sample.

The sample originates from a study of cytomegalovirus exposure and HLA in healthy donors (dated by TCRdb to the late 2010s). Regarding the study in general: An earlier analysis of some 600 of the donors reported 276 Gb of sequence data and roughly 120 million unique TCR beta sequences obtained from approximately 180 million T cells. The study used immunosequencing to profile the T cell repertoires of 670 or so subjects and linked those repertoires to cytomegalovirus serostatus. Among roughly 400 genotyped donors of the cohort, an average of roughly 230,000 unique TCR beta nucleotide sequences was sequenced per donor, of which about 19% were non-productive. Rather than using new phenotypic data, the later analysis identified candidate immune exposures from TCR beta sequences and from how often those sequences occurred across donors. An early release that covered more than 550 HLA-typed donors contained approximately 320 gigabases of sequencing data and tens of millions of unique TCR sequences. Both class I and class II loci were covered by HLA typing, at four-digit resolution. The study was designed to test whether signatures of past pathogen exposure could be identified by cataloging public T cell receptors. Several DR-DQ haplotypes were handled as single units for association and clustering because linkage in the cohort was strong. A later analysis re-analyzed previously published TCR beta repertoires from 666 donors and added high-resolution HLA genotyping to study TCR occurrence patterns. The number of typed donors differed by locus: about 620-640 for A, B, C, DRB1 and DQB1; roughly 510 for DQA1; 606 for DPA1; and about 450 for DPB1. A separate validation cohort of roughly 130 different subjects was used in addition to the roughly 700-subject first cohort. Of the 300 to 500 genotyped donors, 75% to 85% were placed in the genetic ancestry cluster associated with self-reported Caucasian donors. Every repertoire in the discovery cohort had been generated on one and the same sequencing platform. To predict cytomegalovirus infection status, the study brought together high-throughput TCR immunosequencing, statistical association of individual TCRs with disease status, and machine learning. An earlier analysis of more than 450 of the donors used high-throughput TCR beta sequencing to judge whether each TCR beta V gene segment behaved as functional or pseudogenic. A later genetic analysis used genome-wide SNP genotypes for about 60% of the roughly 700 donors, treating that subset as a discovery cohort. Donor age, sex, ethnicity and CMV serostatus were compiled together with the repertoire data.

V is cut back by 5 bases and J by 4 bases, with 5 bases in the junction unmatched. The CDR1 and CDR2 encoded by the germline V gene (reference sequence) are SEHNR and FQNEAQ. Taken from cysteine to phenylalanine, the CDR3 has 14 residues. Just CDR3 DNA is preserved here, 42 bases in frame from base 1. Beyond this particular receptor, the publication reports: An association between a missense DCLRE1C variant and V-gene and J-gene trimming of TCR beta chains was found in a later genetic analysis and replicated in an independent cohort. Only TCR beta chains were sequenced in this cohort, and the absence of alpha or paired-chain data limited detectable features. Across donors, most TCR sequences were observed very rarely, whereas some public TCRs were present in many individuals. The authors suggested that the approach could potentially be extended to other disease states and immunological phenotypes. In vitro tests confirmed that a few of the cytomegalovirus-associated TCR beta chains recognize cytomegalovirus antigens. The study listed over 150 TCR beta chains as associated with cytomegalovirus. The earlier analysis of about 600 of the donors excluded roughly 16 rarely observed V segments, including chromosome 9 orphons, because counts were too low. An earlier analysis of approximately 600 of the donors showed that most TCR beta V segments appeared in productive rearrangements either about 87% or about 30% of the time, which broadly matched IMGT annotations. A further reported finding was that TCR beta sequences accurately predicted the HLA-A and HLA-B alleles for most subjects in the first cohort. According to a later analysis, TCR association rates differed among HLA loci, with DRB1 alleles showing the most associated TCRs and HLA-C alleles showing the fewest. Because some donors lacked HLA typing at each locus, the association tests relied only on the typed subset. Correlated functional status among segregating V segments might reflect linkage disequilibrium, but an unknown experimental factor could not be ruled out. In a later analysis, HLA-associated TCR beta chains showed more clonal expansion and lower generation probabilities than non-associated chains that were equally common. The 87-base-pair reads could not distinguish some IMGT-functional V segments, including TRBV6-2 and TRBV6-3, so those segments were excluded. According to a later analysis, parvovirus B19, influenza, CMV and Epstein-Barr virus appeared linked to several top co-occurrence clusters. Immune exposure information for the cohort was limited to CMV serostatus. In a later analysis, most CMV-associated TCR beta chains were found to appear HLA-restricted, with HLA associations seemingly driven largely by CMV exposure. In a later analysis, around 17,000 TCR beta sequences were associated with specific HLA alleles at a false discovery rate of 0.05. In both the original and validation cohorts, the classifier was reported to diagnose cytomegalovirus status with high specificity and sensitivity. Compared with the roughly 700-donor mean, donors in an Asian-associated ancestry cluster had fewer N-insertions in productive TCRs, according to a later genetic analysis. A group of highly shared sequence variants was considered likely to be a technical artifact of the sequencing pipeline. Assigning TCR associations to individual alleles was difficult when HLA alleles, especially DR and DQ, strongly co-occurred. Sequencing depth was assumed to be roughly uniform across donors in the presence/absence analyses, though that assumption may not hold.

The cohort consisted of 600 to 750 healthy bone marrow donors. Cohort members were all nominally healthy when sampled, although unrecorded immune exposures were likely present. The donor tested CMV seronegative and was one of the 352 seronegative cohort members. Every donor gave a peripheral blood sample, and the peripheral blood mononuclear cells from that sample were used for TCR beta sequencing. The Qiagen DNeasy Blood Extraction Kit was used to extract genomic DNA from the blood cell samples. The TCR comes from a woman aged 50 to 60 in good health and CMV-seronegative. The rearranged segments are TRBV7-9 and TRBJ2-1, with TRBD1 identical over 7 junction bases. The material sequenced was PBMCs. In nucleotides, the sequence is TGTGCCAGCAGCCCACGACAGGGATACAATGAGCAGTTCTTC. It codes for CASSPRQGYNEQFF.